A single sample gave rise to the 31 T cell receptor beta chains below, sequenced in a study of blood T cell dynamics during melanoma immunotherapy (dated by TCRdb to about 2020). Receptor libraries were prepared by the immunoSEQ multiplex PCR assay. The immuneACCESS repertoire file appears here via TCRdb, limited to in-frame rearrangements. These files lack a portion of the clones; in checked studies, under half of the deficit traces to unresolved V genes, and the cause of the others is not known. Within this sample are 17,000 or so clones, with about 80% of them counted one time only. The ten largest account for 6.5% to 8% of the sample. This sample's time point label indicates: pre-treatment baseline. The specimen was blood, collected from a patient treated with checkpoint blockade. These receptors were collected from a human donor with melanoma.

The CDR3 nucleotides are TGCAGTGCTAGTGACTCGCGTGAGCAGTTCTTC. Protein sequence: CSASDSREQFF. This chain joins TRBV20-1 and TRBJ2-1; the D is unclear. V gave up 3 bases and J gave up 9 bases, with 9 bases separating them. CDR3 length equals 11 residues. In germline, CDR1 is DFQATT, CDR2 SNEGSKA (reference sequence).

V is TRBV19 and J is TRBJ1-5; 8 positions match TRBD1. Germline CDR1 reads LNHDA; CDR2 reads SQIVND (reference sequence). The CDR3 is 16 residues long. Trimming at V came to 6 bases and at J to 0 bases, leaving 7 bases not matched to a gene. The CDR3: CASSRGTGYSNQPQHF. In DNA form, the CDR3 reads TGTGCCAGTAGCCGAGGGACAGGTTATAGCAATCAGCCCCAGCATTTT.

The chain couples TRBV11-3 to TRBJ2-3; a weak D match, TRBD2 (5 bases). The germline V and J ends were trimmed by 1 base and 2 bases, with 16 bases remaining between them. CDR1 and CDR2 from the germline V gene are SGHNT and YENEEA. The CDR3 is 17 amino acids. The CDR3 region is CASSLGKRADNTDTQYF. Here the CDR3 DNA reads TGTGCCAGCAGCTTAGGTAAAAGAGCGGATAACACAGATACGCAGTATTTT.

The V gene is TRBV4-3, the J gene TRBJ2-7, with D hard to call. The CDR3 loop spans 18 amino acids. V was clipped by 0 bases and J by 1 base, with 19 bases between them. The germline CDR1 and CDR2 sequences are LGHNA and YSLEER. In DNA form, the CDR3 reads TGCGCCAGCAGCCAAGACTACCAGCGCCAGAGGAATTCCTACGAGCAGTACTTC. Its protein is CASSQDYQRQRNSYEQYF.

The chain couples TRBV29-1 to TRBJ2-5; D unresolved. V shed 5 bases and J shed 5 bases, with 15 bases lying between them. Germline loops: CDR1 SQVTM, CDR2 ANQGSEA. This CDR3 comprises 13 residues. DNA for the CDR3: TGCAGCGTTAGCCCCTCCGGTTCCGAGACCCAGTACTTC. It specifies CSVSPSGSETQYF.

V gene TRBV4-3 combines with J gene TRBJ2-7; D perhaps matches TRBD2 (5 bases). Trimming removed 0 bases from V and 1 base from J, with 10 bases in between. The CDR3 loop spans 15 amino acids. Germline V lookup: CDR1 LGHNA, CDR2 YSLEER. The CDR3 DNA follows: TGCGCCAGCAGCCAAGACGTATCGGGATCCTACGAGCAGTACTTC. Amino acids: CASSQDVSGSYEQYF.

This rearrangement joins TRBV9 to TRBJ2-1; TRBD2 matches 8 bases. With 1 base clipped from V and 3 bases from J, the junction kept 6 bases outside the gene matches. This CDR3 region has 16 residues. CDR1 SGDLS and CDR2 YYNGEE come from the germline V gene. CDR3 sequence reads: CASSVQSGSVYNEQFF. For the CDR3, the DNA is TGTGCCAGCAGCGTACAGAGCGGGAGCGTCTACAATGAGCAGTTCTTC.

The CDR3 is CASSGSAGYTF. Written as DNA, the CDR3 is TGTGCCAGCAGTGGATCAGCGGGCTACACCTTC. This rearrangement joins TRBV25-1 to TRBJ1-2; D is unresolved. Trimming left V 4 bases short and J 8 bases short, with 8 bases between. Per the germline V gene, CDR1 is MGHDK and CDR2 is SYGVNS. The CDR3 sequence is 11 residues long.

The V gene is TRBV11-2, the J gene TRBJ2-3, with 8 bases identical to TRBD2. The germline CDR1 and CDR2 sequences are SGHAT and FQNNGV. The CDR3 sequence is 17 residues long. Losses at the gene ends were 3 bases for V and 2 bases for J; bases not matched to a gene: 10. In DNA, the CDR3 is TGTGCCAGCAGCTTGGGACTAGTCCACAGGATCACAGATACGCAGTATTTT. Its translation: CASSLGLVHRITDTQYF.

This clone was observed once. This chain uses TRBV27 with TRBJ2-3; tentatively, D is TRBD2 (6 bases). Germline V gene data show CDR1 as MNHEY and CDR2 as SMNVEV (reference sequence). V was shortened by 0 bases and J by 5 bases, with 15 bases between the two germline ends. The CDR3 spans 16 residues. CDR3 DNA sequence: TGTGCCAGCAGTTTATCAGTCTGGCAGGGAGGAGATACGCAGTATTTT. It codes for CASSLSVWQGGDTQYF.

This clone was counted a few times. The rearrangement links TRBV7-3 to TRBJ1-5; D gene unclear. This CDR3 has 13 amino acids. CDR1 is SGHTA, CDR2 FQGTGA, per germline. Trimming removed 5 bases from V and 6 bases from J, with 11 bases in between. The CDR3 loop is CASSLLPGQPQHF. The DNA of the CDR3 is TGTGCCAGCAGCCTCCTCCCGGGTCAGCCCCAGCATTTT.

This clone has a single count. The chain links TRBV28 to TRBJ1-6; D is unresolved. Germline V gene data show CDR1 as MDHEN and CDR2 as SYDVKM. This CDR3 is 14 amino acids long. Trimming left V 6 bases short and J 9 bases short, with 15 bases between. The CDR3 reads CASSSARSGSPLHF. CDR3 in DNA: TGTGCCAGCAGCAGCGCTCGGTCCGGTTCACCCCTCCACTTT.

The rearrangement joins TRBV19 to TRBJ1-3; TRBD1 agrees at 7 bases. CDR1 LNHDA and CDR2 SQIVND come from the germline V gene (reference sequence). Trimming at V came to 0 bases and at J to 4 bases, leaving 3 bases not matched to a gene. CDR3 length: 15 residues. CDR3 sequence reads: CASSIDRGQGNTIYF. In DNA form, the CDR3 reads TGTGCCAGTAGTATAGATAGGGGACAGGGAAACACCATATATTTT.

V gene TRBV7-8 combines with J gene TRBJ2-1, with 7 positions matching TRBD2. CDR1 SGHVS and CDR2 FQNEAQ come from the germline V gene. The V gene end was trimmed by 2 bases and the J gene end by 0 bases; junction bases not matched to a gene: 10. This CDR3 contains 18 residues. This chain's CDR3 is CASSLYRAGTGSYNEQFF. In DNA form, the CDR3 reads TGTGCCAGCAGCTTATATAGAGCGGGAACGGGCTCCTACAATGAGCAGTTCTTC.

J is TRBJ1-5 and V is TRBV28, with TRBD1 matching over 7 bases. The junction had 2 bases not matched to a gene; V was cut back by 6 bases and J by 6 bases. The CDR3 extends over 12 amino acids. Germline V gene sequence: CDR1 MDHEN, CDR2 SYDVKM. The CDR3 nucleotides read TGTGCCAGCAGAACAGGGGTTCAGCCCCAGCATTTT. Its translation is CASRTGVQPQHF.

The rearrangement links TRBV7-2 to TRBJ1-5; a possible D gene is TRBD1 (6 bases). The CDR3 loop spans 14 amino acids. With 5 bases removed from V and 6 bases from J, the gap between germline ends came to 14 bases. Germline loops: CDR1 SGHTA, CDR2 FQGNSA. The CDR3 is CASSAGGAVQPQHF. In DNA form, the CDR3 reads TGTGCCAGCAGCGCGGGGGGGGCCGTTCAGCCCCAGCATTTT.

This clone was seen only a few times. This sequence joins TRBV7-2 and TRBJ2-5, with a weak D call TRBD1 (5 bases). This CDR3 has 15 amino acids. Germline V gene lookup returns CDR1 SGHTA and CDR2 FQGNSA. Between the trimmed V and J ends, which lost 1 base and 1 base, there was a span of 10 bases. CDR3 coding DNA: TGTGCCAGCAGCTTAGTAGACAGATCCCAAGAGACCCAGTACTTC. It specifies CASSLVDRSQETQYF.

The chain combines TRBV27 with TRBJ1-5; a possible D gene is TRBD1 (5 bases). Germline CDR1 is MNHEY and CDR2 is SMNVEV (reference sequence). V lost 3 bases, J lost 7 bases, and 7 bases lay in between. This CDR3 is built from 12 residues. CDR3 sequence (DNA): TGTGCCAGCAGTTTGAGGGGACAGCCCCAGCATTTT. Protein sequence: CASSLRGQPQHF.

This chain uses TRBV18 with TRBJ1-4; 9 bases match TRBD1. The CDR3 totals 16 residues. CDR1 and CDR2 from the germline V gene are KGHSH and LQKENI. With 1 base clipped from V and 5 bases from J, the junction kept 5 bases outside the gene matches. CDR3 loop: CASSPRSGQGNEKLFF. The CDR3 DNA reads as TGTGCCAGCTCACCACGTTCAGGACAGGGGAATGAAAAACTGTTTTTT.

The J gene is TRBJ2-1, the V gene TRBV6-5, with no clear D. Germline assignment: CDR1 MNHEY and CDR2 SVGAGI. V gave up 0 bases and J gave up 7 bases, with 10 bases separating them. The CDR3 covers 14 residues. The CDR3 coding sequence is TGTGCCAGCAGTTACTCGCCAGGCATGAATGAGCAGTTCTTC. Translated: CASSYSPGMNEQFF.

The rearrangement uses TRBV12-5 and TRBJ2-2; 12 nucleotides match TRBD1. The CDR3 covers 18 residues. Per the germline V gene, CDR1 is LGHNT and CDR2 is FRNRAP. The V and J ends lost 1 base and 7 bases, in that order; junction bases with no gene match: 10. The CDR3 DNA sequence: TGTGCTAGTGGTTTGGACACGGGACAGGGGGCCTTGGGCGGGGAGCTGTTTTTT. Translated: CASGLDTGQGALGGELFF.

The chain links TRBV7-3 to TRBJ2-7; 9 nucleotides match TRBD1. Germline trimming cut 5 bases from V and 7 bases from J; bases unmatched to any gene: 9. Germline V gene data show CDR1 as SGHTA and CDR2 as FQGTGA. CDR3 size: 14 residues. For the CDR3, the DNA is TGTGCCAGCAGCATGGGACAGGGAGGTCAAGAGCAGTACTTC. Residues: CASSMGQGGQEQYF. The full variable domain, completed using reference TRBV7-3 and TRBJ2-7, is GAGVSQTPSNKVTEKGKYVELRCDPISGHTALYWYRQSLGQGPEFLIYFQGTGAADDSGLPNDRFFAVRPEGSVSTLKIQRTERGDSAVYLCASSMGQGGQEQYFGPGTRLTVT.

The chain combines TRBV28 with TRBJ2-3; 12 bases are a match to TRBD1. Trimming took 6 bases from V and 6 from J; bases not matched to a gene: 7. The CDR3 runs 15 residues. Germline CDR1 and CDR2: MDHEN and SYDVKM. The DNA of the CDR3 is TGTGCCAGCAGCAAACCGGGACAGGGGGCGGATACGCAGTATTTT. Its translation: CASSKPGQGADTQYF. The entire variable domain, with the rest obtained from reference TRBV28 and TRBJ2-3, is as follows: DVKVTQSSRYLVKRTGEKVFLECVQDMDHENMFWYRQDPGLGLRLIYFSYDVKMKEKGDIPEGYSVSREKKERFSLILESASTNQTSMYLCASSKPGQGADTQYFGPGTRLTVL.

This sequence joins TRBV7-9 and TRBJ1-2; no reliable D call. This CDR3 region has 15 residues. Trimming removed 2 bases from V and 0 bases from J, with 10 bases in between. The germline gives CDR1 SEHNR, CDR2 FQNEAQ (reference sequence). CDR3 sequence (DNA): TGTGCCAGCAGCTTATTGGCAACACCTAACTATGGCTACACCTTC. Amino acids: CASSLLATPNYGYTF.

The chain has TRBV18 and TRBJ2-3; no reliable D call. The germline gives CDR1 KGHSH, CDR2 LQKENI. V lost 1 base, J lost 6 bases, and 8 bases lay in between. CDR3 length equals 13 residues. The CDR3 DNA sequence: TGTGCCAGCTCACCACAGGGCCGGGATACGCAGTATTTT. Residues: CASSPQGRDTQYF.

V gene TRBV5-6 combines with J gene TRBJ2-5; no firm D call. The CDR3 covers 11 residues. CDR1 and CDR2 from the germline V gene are SGHDT and YYEEEE. Trimming removed 4 bases from V and 2 bases from J, with 3 bases in between. The CDR3 region has the DNA TGTGCCAGCAGCAAACAAGAGACCCAGTACTTC. It codes for CASSKQETQYF. Variable domain in full (rest from reference TRBV5-6 and TRBJ2-5): DAGVTQSPTHLIKTRGQQVTLRCSPKSGHDTVSWYQQALGQGPQFIFQYYEEEERQRGNFPDRFSGHQFPNYSSELNVNALLLGDSALYLCASSKQETQYFGPGTRLLVL.

This chain joins TRBV5-1 and TRBJ1-1; 7 bases are shared with TRBD1. Trimming cost V 4 bases and J 0 bases; bases outside gene matches: 3. Germline values: CDR1 SGHRS, CDR2 YFSETQ. This CDR3 contains 14 residues. The CDR3 region has the DNA TGCGCCAGCAGCGGGGACAGCTTGAACACTGAAGCTTTCTTT. It codes for CASSGDSLNTEAFF.

The chain employs TRBV19 and TRBJ2-7, with 8 bases identical to TRBD1. Germline CDR1 reads LNHDA; CDR2 reads SQIVND (reference sequence). The CDR3 length is 15 residues. Trimming took 7 bases from V and 3 from J; bases not matched to a gene: 11. CDR3 amino acids: CASKIITGGLYEQYF. CDR3 sequence (DNA): TGTGCCAGTAAAATTATAACAGGGGGTCTCTACGAGCAGTACTTC.

This clone was seen a single time. The chain joins TRBV4-2 to TRBJ2-1; D remains unclear. This CDR3 has 14 residues. Germline V gives CDR1 LGHNA, CDR2 YNFKEQ. Trimming left V 2 bases short and J 5 bases short, with 10 bases between. This CDR3 is CASSQTEPDNEQFF. In DNA form, the CDR3 reads TGTGCCAGCAGCCAAACGGAACCCGACAATGAGCAGTTCTTC.

V is TRBV15 and J is TRBJ2-7; 10 nucleotides match TRBD2. The V gene end was trimmed by 0 bases and the J gene end by 2 bases; junction bases not matched to a gene: 7. Germline V gives CDR1 LNHNV, CDR2 YYDKDF (reference sequence). There are 17 residues in the CDR3. The CDR3 loop is CATSREDWTSGTYEQYF. In DNA, the CDR3 is TGTGCCACCAGCAGAGAGGACTGGACTAGCGGAACCTACGAGCAGTACTTC. Complete variable domain (other parts from reference TRBV15 and TRBJ2-7): DAMVIQNPRYQVTQFGKPVTLSCSQTLNHNVMYWYQQKSSQAPKLLFHYYDKDFNNEADTPDNFQSRRPNTSFCFLDIRSPGLGDTAMYLCATSREDWTSGTYEQYFGPGTRLTVT.

V usage is TRBV7-2 and J usage is TRBJ2-7; D might be TRBD1 or TRBD2, each matching 5 bases. V lost 8 bases and J lost 3, with 14 bases in between. Germline CDR1 reads SGHTA; CDR2 reads FQGNSA. CDR3 length: 13 amino acids. The CDR3 loop is CASRGREHYEQYF. The CDR3 DNA is TGTGCCAGCCGGGGCCGGGAACACTACGAGCAGTACTTC. Drawing the rest from reference TRBV7-2 and TRBJ2-7, the complete variable domain is GAGVSQSPSNKVTEKGKDVELRCDPISGHTALYWYRQSLGQGLEFLIYFQGNSAPDKSGLPSDRFSAERTGGSVSTLTIQRTQQEDSAVYLCASRGREHYEQYFGPGTRLTVT.